The clone carrying this TCR beta chain was seen at least ten times. Its cognate antigen is unknown. The CDR3 covers 11 residues. CDR1 and CDR2 (germline): SQVTM, ANQGSEA. The entry originates in a study of T cells in Graves' hyperthyroidism and ophthalmopathy. Study-wide results and limits: In the blood, most expanded thyroid clonotypes above 0.001 appeared as well.

Together with thyroid ultrasound, orbital computed tomography, serum thyroxine and TRAb, clinical symptoms were used for diagnoses. PBMCs stemmed from less than 13 ml fresh peripheral blood. TCR beta CDR3 regions were amplified from RNA transcripts. The study used the HTBI primer set for a first-round RT-PCR of the TCR CDR3. A single record per CDR3 protein comes from TCRdb applying MiXCR to the multiplex PCR reads. The table includes about 250,000 distinct CDR3 sequences, approximately 25% detected once. The chain is built from TRBV29-1 and TRBJ1-2, with D uncertain. The source of this sequence is a woman aged 40 to 50 with Graves' ophthalmopathy. The sample was blood. This chain's CDR3 is CSAEGGYGYTF. CDR3 coding DNA: TGCAGTGCGGAGGGCGGCTATGGCTACACCTTC.